The sequence of this T cell receptor (beta chain) was determined in a study of blood T cell repertoires in COVID-19. Trimming removed 5 bases from V and 5 bases from J, with 24 bases in between. Germline V gene sequence: CDR1 KGHSH, CDR2 LQKENI. This CDR3 has 18 amino acids. Libraries were prepared by immunoSEQ multiplex PCR; TCRdb keeps only in-frame clonotypes and omits some of them. The sample has approximately 220,000 clones, 65% to 90% seen once. V and J are TRBV18 and TRBJ1-4, with a possible D match to TRBD1 (5 bases). The TCR sequence derives from an older woman with acute or convalescent COVID-19. The specimen sequenced was peripheral blood. In nucleotides, the CDR3 is TGTGCCAGCTCAATTAGACCCGGAGACAGAGTTACCAATGAAAAACTGTTTTTT. Translated: CASSIRPGDRVTNEKLFF.